This T cell receptor beta chain is from a study of cytomegalovirus exposure and HLA in healthy donors. The CDR3 is 15 amino acids. V dropped 1 base and J dropped 6; count of bases not matched to a gene: 9. CDR1 is SGHRS and CDR2 is YFSETQ in the germline V gene. This clone was counted between two and nine times. PCR was performed using 60 Vbeta and 13 Jbeta primers. Profiling relied on immunoSEQ multiplex PCR, and the TCRdb table lists in-frame clones only, not all of them. The sample records about 88,000 clones, around 90% being singletons. Sequencing input: PBMCs. The sequence came from a man aged 18 to 29 in good health and CMV-seronegative. The chain is built from TRBV5-1 and TRBJ1-2, with 7 bases identical to TRBD1. CDR3 in DNA: TGCGCCAGCAGCTTGACTACAGGGGCTTTGGATGGCTACACCTTC. It encodes CASSLTTGALDGYTF.